Presented here are 26 T cell receptor beta chains from one specimen sequenced in a study of T cell responses to AZD1222 COVID-19 vaccine. The repertoire was sequenced with immunoSEQ multiplex PCR; TCRdb's copy has only in-frame clones and lacks some. This sample has about 93,000 clones; approximately 88% occur once, and the top ten carry 16%. The starting material was peripheral blood, obtained on day 0 of AZD1222 vaccination. The receptor set was obtained from an adult in good health.

J is TRBJ1-5 and V is TRBV7-8, with D unresolved. The CDR3 length is 12 residues. Trimming shortened V by 0 bases and J by 3 bases, and 0 bases separated the two germline ends. Germline loops: CDR1 SGHVS, CDR2 FQNEAQ. CDR3 protein: CASSLANQPQHF. The DNA for the CDR3 is TGTGCCAGCAGCTTAGCCAATCAGCCCCAGCATTTT.

This clone was picked up one time. This chain uses TRBV9 with TRBJ2-1, with D possibly matching TRBD2 (5 bases). This CDR3 has 15 residues. The germline V gene encodes CDR1 SGDLS and CDR2 YYNGEE. V dropped 0 bases and J dropped 9 bases, with 16 bases sitting between them. The CDR3 loop is CASSVVGDRGSEQFF. CDR3 coding DNA: TGTGCCAGCAGCGTAGTTGGAGATCGGGGAAGTGAGCAGTTCTTC.

CDR3 protein: CASSLRGYFYEQYF. CDR3 bases: TGTGCCAGCAGTTTGAGGGGTTATTTCTACGAGCAGTACTTC. The chain joins TRBV28 to TRBJ2-7; D tentatively fits TRBD1 or TRBD2 (5 bases each). Per the germline V gene, CDR1 is MDHEN and CDR2 is SYDVKM. This CDR3 is 14 amino acids long. Trimming left V 3 bases short and J 3 bases short, with 12 bases between.

This rearrangement joins TRBV10-3 to TRBJ2-4; D might be TRBD2 (6 bases). Trimming took 6 bases from V and 0 from J, leaving 18 bases between them. The CDR3 covers 17 residues. Germline CDR1 reads ENHRY; CDR2 reads SYGVKD. The CDR3 DNA follows: TGTGCCATCAGCGAGCCTCTCGCGGGACGAGCCAAAAACATTCAGTACTTC. Translating it yields CAISEPLAGRAKNIQYF.

This rearrangement joins TRBV6-2 or TRBV6-3 to TRBJ2-1; 10 nucleotides line up with TRBD2. There are 20 residues in the CDR3. The J segment lost 1 base and the V segment lost 0 bases, leaving 12 bases of the junction unmatched. CDR1 and CDR2 (germline): MNHEY, SVGEGT. The CDR3 coding sequence is TGTGCCAGCAGTTACTCTACCAGTAGCGGGAGGTTAGGGTCCTACAATGAGCAGTTCTTC. This translates into CASSYSTSSGRLGSYNEQFF.

The chain is built from TRBV7-9 and TRBJ1-6; no reliable D call. The CDR3 is 16 residues long. Between the trimmed V and J ends, which lost 0 bases and 8 bases, there was a span of 14 bases. Germline V CDR1 and CDR2: SEHNR, FQNEAQ (reference sequence). Here the CDR3 DNA reads TGTGCCAGCAGCTTAGCGCATTGGAGGCACGATTCACCCCTCCACTTT. Translating it yields CASSLAHWRHDSPLHF.

This clone showed up just once. This chain links TRBV11-2 with TRBJ1-2; 7 bases align to TRBD1. CDR1 SGHAT and CDR2 FQNNGV come from the germline V gene. The ends lost 0 bases at V and 3 bases at J; junction bases unmatched: 7. The CDR3 runs 16 residues. The CDR3 region has the DNA TGTGCCAGCAGCTTAGATCCGCGGCAGGGGGACTATGGCTACACCTTC. The encoded protein is CASSLDPRQGDYGYTF.

J is TRBJ2-7 and V is TRBV13, with D possibly being TRBD1 (6 bases). Germline V lookup: CDR1 PRHDT, CDR2 FYEKMQ (reference sequence). V was clipped by 3 bases and J by 6 bases, with 9 bases between them. This CDR3 has 12 residues. The DNA for the CDR3 is TGTGCCAGCAGCTTTCAGGGGCGCGAGCAGTACTTC. Translation gives CASSFQGREQYF.

CDR3 loop: CASGVGNQPQHF. In DNA form, the CDR3 reads TGTGCTAGTGGCGTGGGGAATCAGCCCCAGCATTTT. The J gene is TRBJ1-5, the V gene TRBV12-5; D is undetermined. V was trimmed by 6 bases and J by 4 bases, leaving 7 bases between them. This CDR3 has 12 residues. Germline CDR1 reads LGHNT; CDR2 reads FRNRAP.

The V call is TRBV5-4, the J call TRBJ2-5; TRBD1 aligns across 10 bases. J was trimmed by 4 bases and V by 4 bases; bases with no gene match: 10. The CDR3 is made up of 16 amino acids. Looked up from germline, CDR1 is SGHNT and CDR2 is YYREEE (reference sequence). CDR3 sequence: CASSHSPDRGTETQYF. The CDR3 coding sequence is TGTGCCAGCAGCCACTCCCCGGACAGGGGGACAGAGACCCAGTACTTC. Complete variable domain (other parts from reference TRBV5-4 and TRBJ2-5): ETGVTQSPTHLIKTRGQQVTLRCSSQSGHNTVSWYQQALGQGPQFIFQYYREEENGRGNFPPRFSGLQFPNYSSELNVNALELDDSALYLCASSHSPDRGTETQYFGPGTRLLVL.

The V and J genes are TRBV24-1 and TRBJ2-1; 7 bases are a match to TRBD2. This CDR3 is 17 amino acids long. Germline values: CDR1 KGHDR, CDR2 SFDVKD. The V segment lost 2 bases and the J segment 9 bases; nucleotides outside the gene matches: 15. The CDR3 spells CATSDSPTRLAVGEQFF. The CDR3 nucleotides read TGTGCCACCAGTGATTCACCAACTAGACTAGCCGTAGGTGAGCAGTTCTTC.

This clone was detected only a few times. The CDR3 DNA reads as TGTGCCAGCAGTTACTTGACAGGGAATGGCTACACCTTC. The encoded protein is CASSYLTGNGYTF. V and J are TRBV6-5 and TRBJ1-2, with 7 bases lining up with TRBD1. V was pared by 1 base and J by 6 bases, with 2 bases of the junction left unmatched. The germline V gene has CDR1 MNHEY and CDR2 SVGAGI. The CDR3 runs to 13 residues.

This clone was found a few times. V gene TRBV6-4 combines with J gene TRBJ2-1, with 8 bases that match TRBD2. This CDR3 has 14 amino acids. The J segment lost 5 bases and the V segment lost 6 bases, leaving 6 bases of the junction unmatched. Germline CDR1 and CDR2: MRHNA and SNTAGT. The CDR3 here is CASSVSGDDNEQFF. CDR3 sequence (DNA): TGTGCCAGCAGCGTTAGCGGGGACGACAATGAGCAGTTCTTC.

This clone has only one observation. The V gene is TRBV29-1, the J gene TRBJ2-7; 12 nucleotides agree with TRBD1. V gave up 3 bases and J gave up 4 bases; unmatched junction bases: 4. CDR1 SQVTM and CDR2 ANQGSEA come from the germline V gene. There are 14 residues in the CDR3. CDR3 region: CSVEGTGGLYEQYF. The CDR3 DNA reads as TGCAGCGTTGAGGGGACAGGGGGCCTATACGAGCAGTACTTC.

The sample holds one count of this clone. The chain uses TRBV7-8 and TRBJ2-1, with 12 bases aligning to TRBD2. The CDR3 is made up of 16 amino acids. The germline CDR1 and CDR2 sequences are SGHVS and FQNEAQ. J was trimmed by 4 bases and V by 4 bases; bases with no gene match: 5. DNA of the CDR3: TGTGCCAGCAGCTATGGGACTAGCGGGTCATACAATGAGCAGTTCTTC. Translating it yields CASSYGTSGSYNEQFF.

The chain carries TRBV7-8 and TRBJ2-1; 7 bases map to TRBD2. Germline V gives CDR1 SGHVS, CDR2 FQNEAQ. The trim removed 1 base at V and 1 base at J, leaving 7 bases unmatched. The CDR3 is 17 amino acids. CDR3 coding DNA: TGTGCCAGCAGCTTAGTGGGAGGGCAAAGGTCCTACAATGAGCAGTTCTTC. Protein product: CASSLVGGQRSYNEQFF.

The chain has TRBV14 and TRBJ2-6, with D hard to call. V lost 5 bases and J lost 0, with 11 bases in between. From germline, CDR1 is SGHDN and CDR2 FVKESK. The CDR3 is made up of 16 amino acids. CDR3 region: CASSTVKSSGANVLTF. The CDR3 coding sequence is TGTGCCAGCAGCACGGTGAAGAGCTCTGGGGCCAACGTCCTGACTTTC.

The V and J genes are TRBV5-1 and TRBJ2-7; D call uncertain. The length of the CDR3 is 12 residues. Germline loops: CDR1 SGHRS, CDR2 YFSETQ. V was shortened by 0 bases and J by 6 bases, with 7 bases between the two germline ends. CDR3 region: CASSLGAVEQYF. The CDR3 coding sequence is TGCGCCAGCAGCTTGGGTGCGGTCGAGCAGTACTTC.

This chain connects TRBV6-5 to TRBJ1-3; 9 bases fit TRBD1. This CDR3 has 15 amino acids. The trim removed 6 bases at V and 2 bases at J, leaving 5 bases unmatched. The germline gives CDR1 MNHEY, CDR2 SVGAGI. CDR3 DNA sequence: TGTGCCAGCAGATGGGACAGGGCCCCTGGAAACACCATATATTTT. This sequence encodes CASRWDRAPGNTIYF.

The chain has TRBV18 and TRBJ2-3; the D is unclear. The CDR3 runs to 13 residues. The V end lost 0 bases, the J end lost 4 bases, and 5 bases lay between the germline ends. Germline CDR1 reads KGHSH; CDR2 reads LQKENI. The CDR3 sequence: CASSPPSSDTQYF. The CDR3 DNA reads as TGTGCCAGCTCACCACCGTCATCAGATACGCAGTATTTT.

The chain employs TRBV7-9 and TRBJ2-1, with 14 positions matching TRBD2. This CDR3 has 18 amino acids. Trimming cost V 5 bases and J 6 bases; bases outside gene matches: 12. Germline CDR1 is SEHNR and CDR2 is FQNEAQ (reference sequence). CDR3 bases: TGTGCCAGCAGCCGAAGAGGGACTAGCGGGAGTATGGGCAATGAGCAGTTCTTC. Translation: CASSRRGTSGSMGNEQFF.

The V call is TRBV19, the J call TRBJ1-2; D perhaps matches TRBD1 (5 bases). Deletions cut 5 bases from V and 6 bases from J, with 22 bases between. CDR3 length: 16 residues. The germline V gene has CDR1 LNHDA and CDR2 SQIVND (reference sequence). The CDR3 region has the DNA TGTGCCAGTAGTGACCGGGACGGACTCTTGAGACATGGCTACACCTTC. It translates to CASSDRDGLLRHGYTF.

V gene TRBV6-1 combines with J gene TRBJ1-5; weak D call: TRBD1 (5 bases). The CDR3 is 15 residues long. V was cut by 1 base and J by 1 base, with 8 bases left in between. Germline CDR1 is MNHNS and CDR2 is SASEGT. This chain's CDR3 is CASSEGGTSNQPQHF. The CDR3 DNA reads TGTGCCAGCAGTGAAGGGGGGACCAGCAATCAGCCCCAGCATTTT.

The V gene is TRBV7-6, the J gene TRBJ1-5; 9 bases agree with TRBD1. CDR3 size: 15 residues. V shed 3 bases and J 6 bases; nucleotides not matched to a gene: 6. Germline loops: CDR1 SGHVS, CDR2 FNYEAQ. The CDR3 region has the DNA TGTGCCAGCAGCTTGTCACAGGGGGCGAGTCAGCCCCAGCATTTT. Translation: CASSLSQGASQPQHF.

CDR3 region: CASSEPGLANEQFF. DNA for the CDR3: TGCGCCAGCAGTGAACCGGGACTAGCTAATGAGCAGTTCTTC. The V and J genes are TRBV10-2 and TRBJ2-1; 9 bases agree with TRBD2. This CDR3 is 14 amino acids long. The V segment lost 3 bases and the J segment 7 bases; nucleotides outside the gene matches: 4. CDR1 is WSHSY and CDR2 is SAAADI in the germline V gene.

The chain is built from TRBV3-1 (or the pseudogene TRBV3-2) and TRBJ1-2; D gene uncertain. This CDR3 region has 15 residues. V was trimmed by 1 base and J by 8 bases, leaving 17 bases between them. Germline V CDR1 and CDR2: LGHDT, YNNKEL (reference sequence). The chain's CDR3 is CASSQAPGLGRGYTF. The DNA for the CDR3 is TGTGCCAGCAGCCAAGCTCCAGGACTTGGTCGAGGCTACACCTTC.